The 20 T cell receptor beta chains in this list originate from one sample, sequenced in a study of cytomegalovirus exposure and HLA in healthy donors. PCR used 60 Vbeta primers and 13 Jbeta primers. TCRdb keeps only in-frame clones here, not all; method: immunoSEQ multiplex PCR. Of about 180,000 clones in the sample, around 80% were seen once. The sample comprised PBMCs. Receptor source: a woman in her forties in good health and CMV-seronegative.

The J gene is TRBJ2-5, the V gene TRBV5-6; D is unclear. The end of the DNA is better explained by TRBJ2-7, so the J call may be wrong. The CDR3 consists of 12 residues. Germline assignment: CDR1 SGHDT and CDR2 YYEEEE. CDR3 amino acids: CASSLALYEQYF. The CDR3 bases are TGTGCCAGCAGCTTGGCACTCTACGAGCAGTACTTC.

The chain combines TRBV6-5 with TRBJ1-4; D is unclear. The CDR3 is 14 amino acids. Germline CDR1 and CDR2: MNHEY and SVGAGI. The V end lost 2 bases, the J end lost 12 bases, and 16 bases lay between the germline ends. CDR3 in amino acids: CASSYKRRIGELFF. The CDR3 bases are TGTGCCAGCAGTTACAAAAGGAGGATCGGAGAACTGTTTTTT.

The chain links TRBV5-1 to TRBJ1-4, with no clear D. The length of the CDR3 is 15 residues. Trimming took off 0 bases at V and 8 bases at J, with 14 bases between the two ends. CDR1 is SGHRS and CDR2 is YFSETQ in the germline V gene. The CDR3: CASSLVRAKEEKLFF. CDR3 DNA: TGCGCCAGCAGCTTGGTGCGGGCTAAGGAGGAAAAACTGTTTTTT.

This chain uses TRBV19 with TRBJ2-7; 14 bases line up with TRBD2. There are 18 residues in the CDR3. The germline V gene encodes CDR1 LNHDA and CDR2 SQIVND (reference sequence). V gave up 6 bases and J gave up 0 bases; unmatched junction bases: 10. The CDR3 sequence: CASSPGLAGGLSSYEQYF. CDR3 DNA: TGTGCCAGTAGCCCTGGACTAGCGGGAGGTCTGAGCTCCTACGAGCAGTACTTC.

V gene TRBV4-3 combines with J gene TRBJ2-7; a weak D match, TRBD2 (6 bases). Germline CDR1 reads LGHNA; CDR2 reads YSLEER. V gave up 1 base and J gave up 1 base, with 11 bases separating them. This CDR3 contains 15 residues. DNA for the CDR3: TGCGCCAGCAGCCAAGCAGTTGGGGGGTCCTACGAGCAGTACTTC. Translated: CASSQAVGGSYEQYF.

The rearrangement joins TRBV5-6 to TRBJ2-3; 8 nucleotides line up with TRBD1. CDR1 is SGHDT, CDR2 YYEEEE, per germline. The V and J ends lost 3 bases and 3 bases, in that order; junction bases with no gene match: 6. The CDR3 runs 15 residues. Here the CDR3 reads CASSYRTGWTDTQYF. The CDR3 region has the DNA TGTGCCAGCAGCTATAGGACAGGGTGGACAGATACGCAGTATTTT.

This clone was seen only once. The J gene is TRBJ1-2, the V gene TRBV6-1, with 8 bases matching TRBD1. V dropped 5 bases and J dropped 7; count of bases not matched to a gene: 9. The CDR3 length is 14 residues. CDR1 MNHNS and CDR2 SASEGT come from the germline V gene. CDR3 residues: CASSKDRAVGGYTF. The CDR3 coding sequence is TGTGCCAGCAGTAAGGACAGGGCGGTGGGTGGCTACACCTTC.

The chain couples TRBV7-9 to TRBJ2-7; 9 positions agree with TRBD1. From germline, CDR1 is SEHNR and CDR2 FQNEAQ (reference sequence). V dropped 5 bases and J dropped 4; count of bases not matched to a gene: 6. This CDR3 contains 14 residues. CDR3 sequence (DNA): TGTGCCAGCAGCCCCCGGGACAGGGTTTACGAGCAGTACTTC. As protein: CASSPRDRVYEQYF.

This chain connects TRBV4-2 to TRBJ2-3; 12 nucleotides align to TRBD2. CDR3 size: 20 residues. V was clipped by 0 bases and J by 0 bases; unmatched bases: 10. From germline, CDR1 is LGHNA and CDR2 YNFKEQ. The CDR3 region is CASSQEWTLAGGASTDTQYF. The CDR3, as DNA: TGTGCCAGCAGCCAAGAATGGACGCTAGCGGGGGGGGCTAGCACAGATACGCAGTATTTT.

This clone has a handful of counts. The chain combines TRBV5-1 with TRBJ1-3, with 10 bases identical to TRBD1. Germline CDR1 SGHRS, CDR2 YFSETQ. CDR3 length equals 16 residues. The V and J ends lost 3 bases and 7 bases, in that order; junction bases with no gene match: 10. CDR3 amino acids: CASSSVPGQGLNTIYF. The CDR3 region has the DNA TGCGCCAGCAGCTCCGTACCGGGACAGGGGTTGAACACCATATATTTT.

The chain has TRBV5-1 and TRBJ2-5; 7 bases match TRBD1. V was clipped by 5 bases and J by 3 bases; unmatched bases: 10. CDR3 size: 15 residues. In germline, CDR1 is SGHRS, CDR2 YFSETQ. CDR3 amino acids: CASRITGTAKETQYF. DNA for the CDR3: TGCGCCAGCAGGATCACCGGGACAGCAAAAGAGACCCAGTACTTC.

CDR3 protein: CASSPGDRGGTGELFF. The CDR3 DNA sequence: TGTGCCAGCAGCCCAGGGGACAGGGGAGGTACCGGGGAGCTGTTTTTT. This sequence joins TRBV7-2 and TRBJ2-2, with 10 nucleotides matching TRBD1. Germline V gene data show CDR1 as SGHTA and CDR2 as FQGNSA. The CDR3 totals 16 residues. Trimming removed 5 bases from V and 5 bases from J; junction bases left unmatched: 8.

This rearrangement joins TRBV6-6 to TRBJ1-2; possible D gene TRBD1, 6 bases. CDR1 and CDR2 (germline): MNHNY, SVGAGI (reference sequence). Trimming removed 5 bases at V and 4 bases at J, with 17 bases between. The CDR3 consists of 15 residues. The CDR3 region is CASSQRGGYSYGYTF. CDR3 coding DNA: TGTGCCAGCAGTCAGAGGGGGGGGTATTCCTATGGCTACACCTTC.

The chain has TRBV19 and TRBJ2-3; TRBD1 is a possible D gene (5 bases). V was cut by 5 bases and J by 2 bases, with 11 bases left in between. The CDR3 is 14 amino acids. Germline values: CDR1 LNHDA, CDR2 SQIVND (reference sequence). This CDR3 is CASSVQGNTDTQYF. DNA for the CDR3: TGTGCCAGTAGTGTCCAGGGAAACACAGATACGCAGTATTTT.

The V call is TRBV14, the J call TRBJ2-7; TRBD2 might be the D (6 bases). V was shortened by 1 base and J by 2 bases, with 12 bases between the two germline ends. The CDR3 is 15 amino acids. Germline V CDR1 and CDR2: SGHDN, FVKESK. CDR3 region: CASSQAGGSPYEQYF. Here the CDR3 DNA reads TGTGCCAGCAGCCAAGCAGGAGGGTCCCCCTACGAGCAGTACTTC.

This chain links TRBV5-1 with TRBJ1-4; D might be TRBD1 (6 bases). Germline V gives CDR1 SGHRS, CDR2 YFSETQ. V lost 3 bases and J 4 bases, leaving 16 bases between the germline ends. The CDR3 loop spans 16 amino acids. CDR3 residues: CASSWGPTGFNEKLFF. CDR3 nucleotide sequence: TGCGCCAGCAGCTGGGGCCCGACAGGCTTTAATGAAAAACTGTTTTTT.

The gene calls are TRBV7-9 and TRBJ1-2; 12 nucleotides align to TRBD1. Germline-derived CDR1 and CDR2 are SEHNR and FQNEAQ (reference sequence). Trimming removed 4 bases from V and 6 bases from J; junction bases left unmatched: 3. The length of the CDR3 is 14 residues. The CDR3 bases are TGTGCCAGCAGCTGGGGACAGGGGGCGGATGGCTACACCTTC. Translated: CASSWGQGADGYTF.

This clone was recorded only once. The gene calls are TRBV28 and TRBJ2-5; 15 nucleotides align to TRBD2. Germline CDR1 MDHEN, CDR2 SYDVKM. The J segment lost 2 bases and the V segment lost 6 bases, leaving 10 bases of the junction unmatched. CDR3 size: 18 residues. Written as DNA, the CDR3 is TGTGCCAGCAGCCCCGGGACTAGCGGGAGGCGGGGTCAAGAGACCCAGTACTTC. Protein product: CASSPGTSGRRGQETQYF.

The chain has TRBV7-9 and TRBJ1-2; the D is unclear. The germline V gene has CDR1 SEHNR and CDR2 FQNEAQ (reference sequence). Trimming took 1 base from V and 0 from J, leaving 12 bases between them. CDR3 length: 16 residues. CDR3 in amino acids: CASSLGQEKANYGYTF. DNA of the CDR3: TGTGCCAGCAGCTTAGGACAAGAAAAAGCTAACTATGGCTACACCTTC.

The rearrangement joins TRBV15 to TRBJ2-7; D may be TRBD2 (7 bases). V shed 0 bases and J shed 2 bases, with 26 bases lying between them. The germline CDR1 and CDR2 sequences are LNHNV and YYDKDF (reference sequence). The CDR3 sequence is 20 residues long. In DNA form, the CDR3 reads TGTGCCACCAGCAGAGAAACCCGACCTGTGAGGGGGAGGGCTCCCTACGAGCAGTACTTC. The encoded protein is CATSRETRPVRGRAPYEQYF.